The 2 T cell receptor beta chains given below trace back to one sample, sequenced in a study of T-cell reconstitution after alpha-beta-depleted transplantation in children. It was with unique molecular identifiers that the TCRbeta library was prepared. TCRdb re-called the PCR reads with MiXCR, one entry per CDR3 protein. This repertoire shows some 550,000 distinct CDR3 sequences, 20% to 25% found once; its top ten account for 13% to 15%. Sample: PBMCs, mostly from graft donor cells, taken 360 days after TCRalphabeta/CD19-depleted stem cell transplant. These receptor sequences come from a boy under two years old who had a stem cell transplant for acute myeloid leukemia, so the T cells may come from the graft donor.

This clonotype has a count of ten or more. This chain links TRBV4-1 with TRBJ2-1; D may be TRBD1 or TRBD2 (5 bases each). The length of the CDR3 is 14 residues. Trimming took off 0 bases at V and 6 bases at J, with 9 bases between the two ends. Germline values: CDR1 MGHRA, CDR2 YSYEKL. CDR3 region: CASSQEGDGNEQFF. The CDR3 nucleotides read TGCGCCAGCAGCCAAGAGGGGGACGGCAATGAGCAGTTCTTC.

The CDR3 nucleotides read TGTGCCTGGGGCCGGGCCAGCACTGAAGCTTTCTTT. Its translation is CAWGRASTEAFF. The chain employs TRBV30 and TRBJ1-1, with no clear D. Germline CDR1 reads GTSNPN; CDR2 reads SVGIG (reference sequence). Trimming removed 5 bases at V and 4 bases at J, with 11 bases between. The CDR3 is made up of 12 amino acids.